This record covers a single T cell receptor (beta chain). No antigen is known for it. The entry originates in a study of cytomegalovirus exposure and HLA in healthy donors. On the study more broadly: An earlier analysis found some 100 million unique TCR beta sequences from approximately 190 million T cells. In an early release, HLA-typed donors contributed tens of millions of unique TCR sequences.

Deletions cut 3 bases from V and 1 base from J, with 12 bases between. The CDR3 consists of 15 residues. CDR1 and CDR2 from the germline V gene are MGHRA and YSYEKL. Amplification used 60 Vbeta primers and 13 Jbeta primers. Some clones are missing from TCRdb's copy, which holds only in-frame ones; the method was immunoSEQ multiplex PCR. The sample has 150,000 to 170,000 clones; approximately 75% are singletons. General study points: An assumption of roughly uniform sequencing depth across donors underlay the presence/absence analyses. According to an earlier analysis, most TCR beta V segments yielded productive rearrangements about 87% or about 30% of the time.

This chain uses TRBV4-1 with TRBJ2-5, with D maybe TRBD2 (6 bases). Source material: PBMCs. The source of this sequence is a man younger than 30 in good health and CMV-seronegative. The CDR3 bases are TGCGCCAGCAGCCAGGGACTCCTATCCCAAGAGACCCAGTACTTC. This gives the protein CASSQGLLSQETQYF.